Following are 32 T cell receptor beta chains from one sample sequenced in a study of cytomegalovirus exposure and HLA in healthy donors. The study ran its PCR with 60 Vbeta and 13 Jbeta primers. Measured with immunoSEQ multiplex PCR; TCRdb has only the in-frame clones, and not every one. This sample carries a few hundred thousand clones, about 80% of them seen once, and the ten largest clones take 1.5% to 2%. What was sequenced was PBMCs. The origin of the receptors is a man in his late teens or twenties in good health and CMV-seronegative.

The J gene is TRBJ2-3, the V gene TRBV2; weak D call: TRBD2 (6 bases). V gave up 6 bases and J gave up 4 bases, with 17 bases separating them. CDR3 length: 15 amino acids. Germline V CDR1 and CDR2: SNHLY, FYNNEI. CDR3 sequence (DNA): TGTGCCAGCAGGCAAGCGGGCGCAGGGTCAGATACGCAGTATTTT. Translation: CASRQAGAGSDTQYF. Looking up the rest from reference TRBV2 and TRBJ2-3 gives the full variable domain: EPEVTQTPSHQVTQMGQEVILRCVPISNHLYFYWYRQILGQKVEFLVSFYNNEISEKSEIFDDQFSVERPDGSNFTLKIRSTKLEDSAMYFCASRQAGAGSDTQYFGPGTRLTVL.

CDR3 coding DNA: TGTGCCTGGAGTTCGGGACAGGGGGGGAGTGAGCAGTACTTC. Protein: CAWSSGQGGSEQYF. V gene TRBV30 combines with J gene TRBJ2-7, with 11 bases fitting TRBD1. Germline CDR1 GTSNPN, CDR2 SVGIG (reference sequence). The CDR3 consists of 14 residues. V shed 2 bases and J 7 bases; nucleotides not matched to a gene: 7.

This chain joins TRBV27 and TRBJ2-3; a weak D match, TRBD1 (6 bases). The CDR3 is 16 amino acids. V lost 3 bases and J lost 3, with 16 bases in between. Per germline, CDR1 MNHEY and CDR2 SMNVEV (reference sequence). The CDR3 nucleotides read TGTGCCAGCAGTTTTTCTGGGGGCGGTAGTACAGATACGCAGTATTTT. It is translated as CASSFSGGGSTDTQYF.

The V and J genes are TRBV14 and TRBJ2-7; D perhaps matches TRBD1 (6 bases). This CDR3 has 15 amino acids. The V gene lost 1 base and the J gene lost 2 bases, with 12 bases spanning the gap. Germline values: CDR1 SGHDN, CDR2 FVKESK. The CDR3 here is CASSQVRGLPYEQYF. Here the CDR3 DNA reads TGTGCCAGCAGCCAAGTTAGGGGGTTGCCCTACGAGCAGTACTTC.

V usage is TRBV28 and J usage is TRBJ2-7; 7 positions agree with TRBD2. CDR1 and CDR2 (germline): MDHEN, SYDVKM. V gave up 6 bases and J gave up 1 base; unmatched junction bases: 12. The CDR3 length is 16 residues. In DNA form, the CDR3 reads TGTGCCAGCAGCTTGGGTTACGCGGGGGTATCCTACGAGCAGTACTTC. This sequence encodes CASSLGYAGVSYEQYF. Full variable domain (remainder filled in from reference TRBV28 and TRBJ2-7): DVKVTQSSRYLVKRTGEKVFLECVQDMDHENMFWYRQDPGLGLRLIYFSYDVKMKEKGDIPEGYSVSREKKERFSLILESASTNQTSMYLCASSLGYAGVSYEQYFGPGTRLTVT.

The chain combines TRBV9 with TRBJ1-3; 8 nucleotides agree with TRBD1. In germline, CDR1 is SGDLS, CDR2 YYNGEE. Losses at the gene ends were 0 bases for V and 4 bases for J; bases not matched to a gene: 0. This CDR3 region has 14 residues. CDR3: CASSVAGGGNTIYF. The CDR3 DNA follows: TGTGCCAGCAGCGTAGCAGGGGGCGGAAACACCATATATTTT.

A word on this clone: The same CDR3 arises from other DNA sequences in this sample as well. The V gene is TRBV6-1, the J gene TRBJ2-3, with no clear D. The V gene lost 2 bases and the J gene lost 0 bases, with 15 bases spanning the gap. CDR1 is MNHNS, CDR2 SASEGT, per germline. The CDR3 length is 17 residues. The CDR3 nucleotides are TGTGCCAGCAGTGAAACGCGCATTCCTTACAGCACAGATACGCAGTATTTT. Its translation: CASSETRIPYSTDTQYF.

The rearrangement uses TRBV7-9 and TRBJ1-5; TRBD1 aligns across 10 bases. Germline V CDR1 and CDR2: SEHNR, FQNEAQ (reference sequence). This CDR3 region has 16 residues. V was clipped by 5 bases and J by 7 bases; unmatched bases: 11. The CDR3 reads CASSQGDRGRDQPQHF. The CDR3 nucleotides are TGTGCCAGCAGCCAAGGGGACAGGGGACGGGACCAGCCCCAGCATTTT.

The chain carries TRBV19 and TRBJ1-5; a possible D gene is TRBD1 (5 bases). Trimming took off 3 bases at V and 0 bases at J, with 12 bases between the two ends. The CDR3 is 16 amino acids. CDR1 and CDR2 from the germline V gene are LNHDA and SQIVND (reference sequence). CDR3 amino acids: CASSMADSYSNQPQHF. Here the CDR3 DNA reads TGTGCCAGTAGTATGGCTGACAGTTATAGCAATCAGCCCCAGCATTTT.

This chain links TRBV7-2 with TRBJ1-4; no clear D. Germline CDR1 SGHTA, CDR2 FQGNSA. The CDR3 has 14 amino acids. V gave up 5 bases and J gave up 0 bases, with 7 bases separating them. The CDR3 DNA reads TGTGCCAGCAGCCCTAGCGCAACTAATGAAAAACTGTTTTTT. Its protein product is CASSPSATNEKLFF.

V gene TRBV27 combines with J gene TRBJ2-7; 10 bases map to TRBD1. Per germline, CDR1 MNHEY and CDR2 SMNVEV (reference sequence). V lost 2 bases to trimming and J lost 6 bases; unmatched junction nucleotides: 7. There are 15 residues in the CDR3. CDR3 bases: TGTGCCAGCAGTTTAGGGGGACAGGGGAACGGCGAGCAGTACTTC. Translating gives CASSLGGQGNGEQYF.

The CDR3 coding sequence is TGTGCCAGCAGCTTAACAGCGGGGGGATCCAACACCGGGGAGCTGTTTTTT. Translating it yields CASSLTAGGSNTGELFF. This rearrangement joins TRBV7-8 to TRBJ2-2; 9 bases are shared with TRBD2. V gave up 2 bases and J gave up 2 bases; unmatched junction bases: 6. Germline loops: CDR1 SGHVS, CDR2 FQNEAQ. The CDR3 covers 17 residues.

The V and J genes are TRBV4-2 and TRBJ1-2; 12 bases fit TRBD1. The length of the CDR3 is 14 residues. Unmatched junction bases numbered 6, after V lost 1 base and J lost 12 bases. CDR1 LGHNA and CDR2 YNFKEQ come from the germline V gene. CDR3 coding DNA: TGTGCCAGCAGCCAAGGGGGGACAGGGGGCGAGGACACCTTC. It yields the protein CASSQGGTGGEDTF.

The chain has TRBV7-2 and TRBJ2-1; a possible D gene is TRBD2 (5 bases). V was shortened by 5 bases and J by 2 bases, with 13 bases between the two germline ends. The CDR3 covers 15 residues. Germline assignment: CDR1 SGHTA and CDR2 FQGNSA. This CDR3 is CASSPSTSTYNEQFF. The DNA for the CDR3 is TGTGCCAGCAGCCCTTCAACTAGTACCTACAATGAGCAGTTCTTC. Together with reference TRBV7-2 and TRBJ2-1, the CDR3 gives the full variable domain: GAGVSQSPSNKVTEKGKDVELRCDPISGHTALYWYRQSLGQGLEFLIYFQGNSAPDKSGLPSDRFSAERTGGSVSTLTIQRTQQEDSAVYLCASSPSTSTYNEQFFGPGTRLTVL.

The rearrangement links TRBV7-3 to TRBJ2-1; D is possibly TRBD1 (5 bases). Germline V gene data show CDR1 as SGHTA and CDR2 as FQGTGA. This CDR3 spans 15 amino acids. Trimming pared 0 bases from V and 8 bases from J, leaving 14 bases between. CDR3 residues: CASSLTGQDGDEQFF. CDR3 DNA sequence: TGTGCCAGCAGCTTAACGGGGCAGGATGGGGATGAGCAGTTCTTC.

This chain uses TRBV28 with TRBJ2-1; the D gene is possibly TRBD2 (5 bases). Per the germline V gene, CDR1 is MDHEN and CDR2 is SYDVKM. V was shortened by 6 bases and J by 6 bases, with 18 bases between the two germline ends. The CDR3 consists of 15 residues. In DNA, the CDR3 is TGTGCCAGCAGGACTACCGGGCCCCGTCTCAATGAGCAGTTCTTC. Its translation is CASRTTGPRLNEQFF.

This clone has a handful of counts. This chain uses TRBV19 with TRBJ1-5; D perhaps matches TRBD1 (6 bases). CDR3 length: 14 residues. CDR1 is LNHDA, CDR2 SQIVND, per germline (reference sequence). V was trimmed by 8 bases and J by 2 bases, leaving 13 bases between them. CDR3 amino acids: CASLEGVGNQPQHF. The CDR3 bases are TGTGCCAGTCTTGAGGGGGTTGGCAATCAGCCCCAGCATTTT.

The CDR3 loop is CASSGGANTGELFF. CDR3 coding DNA: TGTGCCAGCAGCGGGGGGGCGAACACCGGGGAGCTGTTTTTT. The chain employs TRBV7-3 and TRBJ2-2; 7 bases align to TRBD2. The trim removed 5 bases at V and 0 bases at J, leaving 0 bases unmatched. This CDR3 is 14 amino acids long. Germline V gives CDR1 SGHTA, CDR2 FQGTGA.

The chain joins TRBV7-2 to TRBJ2-1, with a weak D call TRBD2 (5 bases). The CDR3 extends over 15 amino acids. Trimming cost V 5 bases and J 0 bases, with 11 bases left between them. Germline V lookup: CDR1 SGHTA, CDR2 FQGNSA. The CDR3, as DNA: TGTGCCAGCAGCCCCCCGGGGAGCTCCTACAATGAGCAGTTCTTC. This codes for CASSPPGSSYNEQFF.

This clone was picked up one time. The chain recombines TRBV5-1 with TRBJ1-3; no definite D call. V dropped 4 bases and J dropped 4 bases, with 15 bases sitting between them. The CDR3 is 15 residues long. Germline loops: CDR1 SGHRS, CDR2 YFSETQ. CDR3 sequence reads: CASSVGREDGNTIYF. In DNA, the CDR3 is TGCGCCAGCAGCGTGGGGAGGGAGGACGGAAACACCATATATTTT.

The chain joins TRBV9 to TRBJ2-5; 8 bases agree with TRBD1. Trimming removed 2 bases from V and 5 bases from J; junction bases left unmatched: 5. This CDR3 comprises 14 residues. The germline gives CDR1 SGDLS, CDR2 YYNGEE. The chain's CDR3 is CASSVQGAGETQYF. In DNA, the CDR3 is TGTGCCAGCAGCGTTCAGGGGGCGGGTGAGACCCAGTACTTC.

This clone was observed once. This chain joins TRBV19 and TRBJ2-1; 7 nucleotides align to TRBD1. This CDR3 contains 17 residues. CDR1 is LNHDA and CDR2 is SQIVND in the germline V gene (reference sequence). The V and J ends lost 0 bases and 0 bases, in that order; junction bases with no gene match: 5. The chain's CDR3 is CASSIEGGDYSYNEQFF. In DNA, the CDR3 is TGTGCCAGTAGTATAGAAGGGGGCGATTACTCCTACAATGAGCAGTTCTTC.

This chain uses TRBV6-6 with TRBJ2-1; 8 bases line up with TRBD2. Losses at the gene ends were 5 bases for V and 3 bases for J; bases not matched to a gene: 6. This CDR3 is 15 amino acids long. Germline V CDR1 and CDR2: MNHNY, SVGAGI (reference sequence). CDR3 loop: CASSRLGLDYNEQFF. The CDR3 coding sequence is TGTGCCAGCAGTCGTCTGGGACTAGACTACAATGAGCAGTTCTTC.

The rearrangement uses TRBV9 and TRBJ2-3; maybe TRBD1 (6 bases). From germline, CDR1 is SGDLS and CDR2 YYNGEE. This CDR3 contains 16 residues. V lost 3 bases, J lost 3 bases, and 17 bases lay in between. The CDR3 spells CASSGEQGGVTDTQYF. For the CDR3, the DNA is TGTGCCAGCAGCGGAGAACAGGGTGGGGTGACAGATACGCAGTATTTT.

About this clone: One end of the junction varies from germline; a read error may be responsible. The chain carries TRBV2 and TRBJ1-5; D not resolved. Per germline, CDR1 SNHLY and CDR2 FYNNEI. This CDR3 spans 14 amino acids. This CDR3 is CASGEMSGNQPQHF. The CDR3 nucleotides are TGTGCCAGCGGTGAAATGAGTGGCAATCAGCCCCAGCATTTT.

The CDR3 here is CASSTAGTGGQPQHF. DNA for the CDR3: TGTGCCAGCAGTACGGCCGGGACAGGGGGTCAGCCCCAGCATTTT. The gene calls are TRBV6-5 and TRBJ1-5, with 11 bases matching TRBD1. The CDR3 sequence is 15 residues long. CDR1 is MNHEY, CDR2 SVGAGI, per germline. V lost 5 bases to trimming and J lost 6 bases; unmatched junction nucleotides: 6.

The CDR3 sequence is CASSLKDRVPYGYTF. The CDR3 nucleotides read TGTGCCAGCAGCTTAAAGGACAGGGTCCCCTATGGCTACACCTTC. V gene TRBV13 combines with J gene TRBJ1-2; 8 positions match TRBD1. Germline values: CDR1 PRHDT, CDR2 FYEKMQ (reference sequence). This CDR3 region has 15 residues. V lost 2 bases and J lost 4; bases outside the gene matches: 6.

CDR3 nucleotides: TGTGCCAGCAGCTTGACAGGGCCAAAGAAGACCCAGTACTTC. It specifies CASSLTGPKKTQYF. The gene calls are TRBV6-5 and TRBJ2-5, with TRBD1 identical over 7 bases. V shed 6 bases, J shed 6 bases, and the junction held 10 bases outside the gene matches. The CDR3 is 14 residues long. Germline assignment: CDR1 MNHEY and CDR2 SVGAGI.

This clone was recorded a few times. The gene calls are TRBV7-3 and TRBJ2-3; D might be TRBD1 (5 bases). The CDR3 is made up of 17 amino acids. Germline V lookup: CDR1 SGHTA, CDR2 FQGTGA. V was pared by 5 bases and J by 2 bases, with 20 bases between. CDR3 protein: CASSPQLDITFTDTQYF. CDR3 DNA sequence: TGTGCCAGCAGCCCTCAACTGGACATAACTTTCACAGATACGCAGTATTTT. The full variable domain, rest sourced from reference TRBV7-3 and TRBJ2-3, is GAGVSQTPSNKVTEKGKYVELRCDPISGHTALYWYRQSLGQGPEFLIYFQGTGAADDSGLPNDRFFAVRPEGSVSTLKIQRTERGDSAVYLCASSPQLDITFTDTQYFGPGTRLTVL.

This sequence joins TRBV5-1 and TRBJ2-7; 11 nucleotides match TRBD1. The CDR3 spans 15 residues. CDR1 SGHRS and CDR2 YFSETQ come from the germline V gene. The V and J ends lost 4 bases and 2 bases, in that order; junction bases with no gene match: 5. CDR3 sequence: CASSTGTGGTYEQYF. Here the CDR3 DNA reads TGCGCCAGCAGCACCGGGACAGGGGGGACCTACGAGCAGTACTTC.

The chain combines TRBV15 with TRBJ1-1; D is unresolved. V lost 5 bases, J lost 5 bases, and 9 bases lay in between. Germline CDR1 LNHNV, CDR2 YYDKDF (reference sequence). The CDR3 is made up of 12 amino acids. In nucleotides, the CDR3 is TGTGCCACCAGCGCCCGGTGGACTGAAGCTTTCTTT. It translates to CATSARWTEAFF.

This chain links TRBV6-5 with TRBJ2-5, with a possible D match to TRBD1 (5 bases). V lost 2 bases and J 9 bases, leaving 13 bases between the germline ends. Per the germline V gene, CDR1 is MNHEY and CDR2 is SVGAGI. This CDR3 is built from 13 residues. The CDR3 loop reads CASSYLNKGAQYF. DNA of the CDR3: TGTGCCAGCAGTTACCTAAACAAAGGGGCCCAGTACTTC.